This T cell receptor beta chain emerged from a study of shared clonotypes between healthy human individuals. Study context: Per donor, three plates held CD4 naive cells, three held CD4 memory, two held CD8 naive and one held CD8 memory.

CDR1 is SEHNR and CDR2 is FQNEAQ in the germline V gene (reference sequence). V was pared by 4 bases and J by 2 bases, with 9 bases between. The CDR3 loop spans 13 amino acids. Positive CCR7 selection of CD45RO-negative cells yielded the naive CD8 cells, and terminally differentiated effector memory CD45RA+ cells were excluded. Caucasian adults residing in Nashville, Tennessee made up all the donors. Turning to this clone: What it binds is not known.

Study results and limitations: Generally, naive subsets (rather than memory subsets) showed larger estimated richness. Sequencing depth was expected to affect clonotype sharing among donors.

Some clones are missing from TCRdb's copy, which holds only in-frame ones; the method was immunoSEQ multiplex PCR. The sample records fewer than 850,000 clones, roughly 96% being singletons. The receptor comes from a man aged 30-40 years in good health. The sequenced sample was naive CD8+ T cells sorted from blood. The rearrangement links TRBV7-9 to TRBJ2-7, with D possibly being TRBD2 (6 bases). The CDR3 loop is CASSYSGTYEQYF. DNA for the CDR3: TGTGCCAGCAGCTATAGCGGAACCTACGAGCAGTACTTC.